This T cell receptor beta chain derives from a study of blood T cell repertoires in COVID-19. Whole-study context: Both acute and convalescent COVID-19 samples were obtained from the United States, Italy and Spain.

The CDR3 contains 13 residues. J was trimmed by 2 bases and V by 7 bases; bases with no gene match: 4. Germline V gene sequence: CDR1 SQVTM, CDR2 ANQGSEA. The table came from immunoSEQ multiplex PCR; TCRdb's copy has only in-frame clones and leaves some out. The data contain hundreds of thousands of clones, around 90% of them singletons. This receptor was taken from a woman in her thirties or forties with acute COVID-19. V is TRBV29-1 and J is TRBJ2-1, with TRBD2 matching 8 bases. The source material was PBMCs or T cells enriched from blood (not recorded which). The CDR3 sequence: CSGAGAAYNEQFF. The CDR3 DNA reads TGCAGCGGAGCGGGGGCCGCCTACAATGAGCAGTTCTTC.